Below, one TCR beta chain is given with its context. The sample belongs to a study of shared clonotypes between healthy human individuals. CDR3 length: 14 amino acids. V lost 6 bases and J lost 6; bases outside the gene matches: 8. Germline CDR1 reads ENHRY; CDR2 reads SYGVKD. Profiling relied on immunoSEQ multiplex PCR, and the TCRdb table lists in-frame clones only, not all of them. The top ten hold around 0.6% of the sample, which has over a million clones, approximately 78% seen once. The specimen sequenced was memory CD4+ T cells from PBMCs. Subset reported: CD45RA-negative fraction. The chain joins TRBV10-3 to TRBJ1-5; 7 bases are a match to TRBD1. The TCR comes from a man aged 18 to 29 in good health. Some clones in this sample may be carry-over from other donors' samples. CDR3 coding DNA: TGTGCCATCAGGGGGGACAGCCTAGGTCAGCCCCAGCATTTT. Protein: CAIRGDSLGQPQHF.